The 29 T cell receptor beta chains in this list originate from one sample, sequenced in a study of blood T cell repertoires in COVID-19. Sequencing used immunoSEQ multiplex PCR; TCRdb keeps in-frame clones, though not all of them. The sample comprises roughly 200,000 clones, roughly nine tenths of which are singletons, and about 7% rests with the top ten. Material for sequencing was peripheral blood. These receptors were obtained from a man in his forties or fifties with acute or convalescent COVID-19.

The chain has TRBV30 and TRBJ2-7, with 7 nucleotides matching TRBD1. The V gene end was trimmed by 0 bases and the J gene end by 6 bases; junction bases not matched to a gene: 8. Germline V gene lookup returns CDR1 GTSNPN and CDR2 SVGIG (reference sequence). The length of the CDR3 is 14 residues. CDR3 in DNA: TGTGCCTGGAGTGTGTCAGGACAGGCCCCCGAGCAGTACTTC. It translates to CAWSVSGQAPEQYF.

The gene calls are TRBV3-1 (or the pseudogene TRBV3-2) and TRBJ1-3, with TRBD1 as a possible D gene (6 bases). The length of the CDR3 is 14 residues. V lost 3 bases and J 4 bases, leaving 10 bases between the germline ends. The germline CDR1 and CDR2 sequences are LGHDT and YNNKEL (reference sequence). DNA for the CDR3: TGTGCCAGCAGCCATCTCACAGGGGGAAACACCATATATTTT. Translating gives CASSHLTGGNTIYF.

The CDR3 DNA reads TGTGCCAGCAGCTTAGCGCAGGGGGCCACTGAAGCTTTCTTT. Translated, it gives CASSLAQGATEAFF. V usage is TRBV7-2 and J usage is TRBJ1-1; 8 bases are a match to TRBD1. The CDR3 extends over 14 amino acids. J was trimmed by 4 bases and V by 0 bases; bases with no gene match: 1. Per the germline V gene, CDR1 is SGHTA and CDR2 is FQGNSA. The entire variable domain, with the rest obtained from reference TRBV7-2 and TRBJ1-1, is as follows: GAGVSQSPSNKVTEKGKDVELRCDPISGHTALYWYRQSLGQGLEFLIYFQGNSAPDKSGLPSDRFSAERTGGSVSTLTIQRTQQEDSAVYLCASSLAQGATEAFFGQGTRLTVV.

This clone was counted at least ten times. The chain has TRBV27 and TRBJ1-5; a weak D match, TRBD1 (5 bases). CDR1 is MNHEY and CDR2 is SMNVEV in the germline V gene (reference sequence). V dropped 4 bases and J dropped 0 bases, with 7 bases sitting between them. The CDR3 has 14 residues. The CDR3 bases are TGTGCCAGCAGTTACCAGGGTAGCAATCAGCCCCAGCATTTT. This sequence encodes CASSYQGSNQPQHF.

The chain is built from TRBV12-3 or TRBV12-4 and TRBJ1-5; D call uncertain. The CDR3 spans 13 residues. Deletions cut 3 bases from V and 5 bases from J, with 8 bases between. As DNA, the CDR3 is TGTGCCAGCAGTTTGGGAGCGGATCAGCCCCAGCATTTT. The encoded protein is CASSLGADQPQHF.

The V gene is TRBV7-2, the J gene TRBJ2-2, with TRBD2 matching over 11 bases. The V segment lost 6 bases and the J segment 6 bases; nucleotides outside the gene matches: 15. CDR3 length equals 18 residues. Germline lookup yields CDR1 SGHTA and CDR2 FQGNSA. CDR3 residues: CASSVTSGGLARAGELFF. In DNA, the CDR3 is TGTGCCAGCAGTGTCACTAGCGGGGGACTGGCAAGAGCCGGGGAGCTGTTTTTT.

The chain combines TRBV25-1 with TRBJ2-5, with TRBD2 matching over 7 bases. The germline gives CDR1 MGHDK, CDR2 SYGVNS. The V gene end was trimmed by 7 bases and the J gene end by 5 bases; junction bases not matched to a gene: 7. The CDR3 runs to 13 residues. The CDR3 DNA is TGTGCCAGCACATGGGGGGGATGGGAGACCCAGTACTTC. It is translated as CASTWGGWETQYF.

The genes are TRBV30 and TRBJ1-3; D gene uncertain. The germline CDR1 and CDR2 sequences are GTSNPN and SVGIG (reference sequence). The CDR3 runs 14 residues. V lost 3 bases, J lost 2 bases, and 11 bases lay in between. The CDR3 DNA reads TGTGCCTGGAGCCTCGACACGGCTGGAAACACCATATATTTT. Its protein product is CAWSLDTAGNTIYF.

DNA of the CDR3: TGTGCCAGCAGCTTAAGCGTTGGGGCAGGGGCTGGAAACACCATATATTTT. Protein: CASSLSVGAGAGNTIYF. The rearrangement links TRBV7-9 to TRBJ1-3; perhaps TRBD1 as D (6 bases). The CDR3 totals 17 residues. Germline assignment: CDR1 SEHNR and CDR2 FQNEAQ (reference sequence). Trimming took 2 bases from V and 2 from J, leaving 16 bases between them.

V usage is TRBV7-6 and J usage is TRBJ2-7; 7 bases line up with TRBD2. The V and J ends lost 0 bases and 1 base, in that order; junction bases with no gene match: 3. CDR1 and CDR2 from the germline V gene are SGHVS and FNYEAQ. This CDR3 contains 15 residues. The CDR3, as DNA: TGTGCCAGCAGCTTAGCGGGGGGGTCGTCCTACGAGCAGTACTTC. It specifies CASSLAGGSSYEQYF.

The chain has TRBV4-2 and TRBJ1-1; 8 positions agree with TRBD1. V dropped 1 base and J dropped 1; count of bases not matched to a gene: 2. CDR3 length: 15 amino acids. Germline CDR1 and CDR2: LGHNA and YNFKEQ. CDR3 DNA sequence: TGTGCCAGCAGCCAAGCCGGGACAGGGAACACTGAAGCTTTCTTT. Encoded protein: CASSQAGTGNTEAFF.

The rearrangement uses TRBV7-9 and TRBJ2-7, with TRBD2 matching 11 bases. Looked up from germline, CDR1 is SEHNR and CDR2 is FQNEAQ (reference sequence). V was pared by 6 bases and J by 3 bases, with 7 bases of the junction left unmatched. The CDR3 is made up of 15 amino acids. The CDR3 here is CASRPTSGGIYEQYF. CDR3 in DNA: TGTGCCAGCAGACCAACTAGCGGGGGCATCTACGAGCAGTACTTC.

This clone was seen a handful of times. The CDR3 DNA reads as TGTGCCAGCAGCCAATTTGGAGGGGCGGCGAGCAATCAGCCCCAGCATTTT. Amino acids: CASSQFGGAASNQPQHF. V usage is TRBV27 and J usage is TRBJ1-5; possibly TRBD1 for D (5 bases). Per germline, CDR1 MNHEY and CDR2 SMNVEV (reference sequence). V dropped 6 bases and J dropped 1 base, with 19 bases sitting between them. This CDR3 region has 17 residues.

The rearrangement links TRBV4-1 to TRBJ1-1; no clear D gene. CDR3 length: 17 amino acids. V was pared by 1 base and J by 1 base, with 16 bases between. Per the germline V gene, CDR1 is MGHRA and CDR2 is YSYEKL. CDR3 protein: CASSQVLLVGGNTEAFF. The CDR3 bases are TGCGCCAGCAGCCAAGTCCTCCTCGTGGGAGGGAACACTGAAGCTTTCTTT.

The chain is built from TRBV6-5 and TRBJ2-7; D may be TRBD1 (5 bases). CDR1 and CDR2 (germline): MNHEY, SVGAGI. Trimming cost V 6 bases and J 4 bases, with 16 bases left between them. The CDR3 consists of 14 residues. The DNA for the CDR3 is TGTGCCAGCAGAAAGACAGAGTCTTTATACGAGCAGTACTTC. Translated, it gives CASRKTESLYEQYF.

This clone turned up a few times. The chain has TRBV20-1 and TRBJ2-7; maybe TRBD2 (5 bases). Germline-derived CDR1 and CDR2 are DFQATT and SNEGSKA (reference sequence). The CDR3 is 14 amino acids. V was cut by 4 bases and J by 0 bases, with 13 bases left in between. CDR3 nucleotide sequence: TGCAGTGCTATTGAGCGGCTTAGCTCCTACGAGCAGTACTTC. It specifies CSAIERLSSYEQYF.

This sequence joins TRBV6-5 and TRBJ2-1; 9 bases align to TRBD1. This CDR3 region has 14 residues. V gave up 6 bases and J gave up 6 bases; unmatched junction bases: 6. CDR1 is MNHEY, CDR2 SVGAGI, per germline. As DNA, the CDR3 is TGTGCCAGCAGCCACGGGACAGGGCGCAATGAGCAGTTCTTC. Amino acid sequence: CASSHGTGRNEQFF.

This chain joins TRBV5-1 and TRBJ2-5, with 8 nucleotides matching TRBD2. Unmatched junction bases numbered 6, after V lost 6 bases and J lost 2 bases. This CDR3 has 14 residues. Germline V CDR1 and CDR2: SGHRS, YFSETQ. Here the CDR3 reads CASTPGGIQETQYF. CDR3 nucleotides: TGCGCCAGCACCCCGGGGGGGATTCAAGAGACCCAGTACTTC.

This CDR3 reads CASSLWTNPEGQPQHF. As DNA, the CDR3 is TGTGCCAGCAGCTTATGGACGAACCCCGAGGGTCAGCCCCAGCATTTT. This chain connects TRBV7-8 to TRBJ1-5; no clear D gene. The CDR3 is made up of 16 amino acids. V was shortened by 2 bases and J by 6 bases, with 17 bases between the two germline ends. Germline V lookup: CDR1 SGHVS, CDR2 FQNEAQ.

This chain uses TRBV11-3 with TRBJ2-2; 10 nucleotides agree with TRBD2. The CDR3 is made up of 15 amino acids. The germline CDR1 and CDR2 sequences are SGHNT and YENEEA. The V gene end was trimmed by 1 base and the J gene end by 4 bases; junction bases not matched to a gene: 0. CDR3 region: CASSLASGGTGELFF. The CDR3 DNA follows: TGTGCCAGCAGCTTAGCTAGCGGGGGCACCGGGGAGCTGTTTTTT.

V is TRBV7-9 and J is TRBJ2-5; 11 bases line up with TRBD2. V shed 4 bases and J 2 bases; nucleotides not matched to a gene: 3. Germline CDR1 SEHNR, CDR2 FQNEAQ (reference sequence). The CDR3 loop spans 15 amino acids. The CDR3 DNA reads TGTGCCAGCAGCTCGCGACTAGCGGGACAAGAGACCCAGTACTTC. This gives the protein CASSSRLAGQETQYF.

The rearrangement joins TRBV7-9 to TRBJ1-1, with D unresolved. Germline-derived CDR1 and CDR2 are SEHNR and FQNEAQ (reference sequence). The ends were cut back, 3 bases at V and 1 base at J, with 9 bases in the middle. The CDR3 length is 14 residues. This CDR3 is CASSFGLANTEAFF. DNA for the CDR3: TGTGCCAGCAGCTTTGGACTGGCGAACACTGAAGCTTTCTTT.

This chain joins TRBV6-5 and TRBJ1-1, with 7 nucleotides matching TRBD1. The CDR3 runs 14 residues. The germline V gene encodes CDR1 MNHEY and CDR2 SVGAGI. V was pared by 6 bases and J by 5 bases, with 9 bases of the junction left unmatched. CDR3 amino acids: CASRPWDSRTEAFF. The CDR3 nucleotides are TGTGCCAGCAGACCCTGGGACAGTCGAACTGAAGCTTTCTTT.

This clone was observed once. V usage is TRBV7-2 and J usage is TRBJ2-2; 7 bases align to TRBD2. The CDR3 is made up of 13 amino acids. In germline, CDR1 is SGHTA, CDR2 FQGNSA. The V segment lost 9 bases and the J segment 6 bases; nucleotides outside the gene matches: 7. Here the CDR3 reads CASKRGIAGELFF. The CDR3 DNA sequence: TGTGCCAGTAAGCGGGGCATCGCCGGGGAGCTGTTTTTT.

This clone was counted only a few times. V and J are TRBV5-1 and TRBJ2-1; 8 bases are a match to TRBD2. Losses at the gene ends were 3 bases for V and 2 bases for J; bases not matched to a gene: 10. The CDR3 runs to 17 residues. CDR1 and CDR2 (germline): SGHRS, YFSETQ. DNA for the CDR3: TGCGCCAGCAGCTGGGCCGGACTAGCAGGCCCCTACAATGAGCAGTTCTTC. This sequence encodes CASSWAGLAGPYNEQFF.

The chain couples TRBV5-1 to TRBJ1-2; D not resolved. Germline V CDR1 and CDR2: SGHRS, YFSETQ. The V end lost 4 bases, the J end lost 0 bases, and 13 bases lay between the germline ends. The CDR3 contains 15 residues. CDR3 DNA sequence: TGCGCCAGCAGCCTAAGTCGGGTGACTAACTATGGCTACACCTTC. This sequence encodes CASSLSRVTNYGYTF.

The rearrangement joins TRBV6-2 or TRBV6-3 to TRBJ2-6, with 7 bases fitting TRBD1. The CDR3 is 17 residues long. CDR1 is MNHEY and CDR2 is SVGEGT in the germline V gene. J gave up 4 bases and V 2 bases, and 8 bases lay outside the gene matches. CDR3: CASSYMGTVPGANVLTF. DNA of the CDR3: TGTGCCAGCAGTTACATGGGGACAGTACCCGGGGCCAACGTCCTGACTTTC.

The genes are TRBV3-1 (or the pseudogene TRBV3-2) and TRBJ1-1, with 8 nucleotides matching TRBD1. CDR3 length: 16 amino acids. The germline gives CDR1 LGHDT, CDR2 YNNKEL (reference sequence). V dropped 6 bases and J dropped 1; count of bases not matched to a gene: 10. The CDR3: CASSHYRGMGNTEAFF. The CDR3 DNA reads as TGTGCCAGCAGTCACTACAGGGGGATGGGGAACACTGAAGCTTTCTTT.

The chain links TRBV6-6 to TRBJ1-5; 9 bases are a match to TRBD1. Germline CDR1 and CDR2: MNHNY and SVGAGI (reference sequence). J lost 9 bases, V lost 6 bases, and 9 bases had no gene match. The CDR3 totals 14 residues. CDR3 DNA sequence: TGTGCCAGCAGCCAGGGACAGGGAGTACGGCCCCAGCATTTT. Translation gives CASSQGQGVRPQHF.